In this sample, the clone carrying this TCR beta chain turned up once. Its antigen remains unknown. Just one base apart from a much larger clone, this may be a read error. The authors built TCR beta libraries using iRepertoire HTBI primers and Arm-PCR of CDR3 regions. TCRdb re-derived calls from the multiplex PCR reads in MiXCR, one entry per CDR3 protein. The sample holds 300,000 to 400,000 distinct CDR3 sequences, around 15% seen once. The CDR3 totals 13 residues. The germline CDR1 and CDR2 sequences are LGHDT and YNNKEL (reference sequence). Time point indicated: newly diagnosed GD, antithyroid drugs for less than 3 months. TCR sequences were obtained from RNA taken from PBMCs. Investigators report Graves' disease was diagnosed under American Thyroid Association guidelines. This entry comes from a study of regulatory T cells in long-lasting Graves disease. For the study at large: Graves' patients, newly diagnosed, had taken antithyroid drugs under 3 months.

Study-wide points: Persistent disease favored TRBV28, TRBJ1-2 and TRBJ2-5.

The sequence came from a female donor with Graves disease. V and J are TRBV3-1 and TRBJ2-6, with D unclear. The specimen was peripheral blood mononuclear cells (PBMCs), collected at new diagnosis, from a patient treated with antithyroid drugs. CDR3 sequence: CAGSISGANVLTF. The CDR3 DNA reads TGTGCCGGCAGCATATCTGGGGCCAACGTCCTGACTTTC.